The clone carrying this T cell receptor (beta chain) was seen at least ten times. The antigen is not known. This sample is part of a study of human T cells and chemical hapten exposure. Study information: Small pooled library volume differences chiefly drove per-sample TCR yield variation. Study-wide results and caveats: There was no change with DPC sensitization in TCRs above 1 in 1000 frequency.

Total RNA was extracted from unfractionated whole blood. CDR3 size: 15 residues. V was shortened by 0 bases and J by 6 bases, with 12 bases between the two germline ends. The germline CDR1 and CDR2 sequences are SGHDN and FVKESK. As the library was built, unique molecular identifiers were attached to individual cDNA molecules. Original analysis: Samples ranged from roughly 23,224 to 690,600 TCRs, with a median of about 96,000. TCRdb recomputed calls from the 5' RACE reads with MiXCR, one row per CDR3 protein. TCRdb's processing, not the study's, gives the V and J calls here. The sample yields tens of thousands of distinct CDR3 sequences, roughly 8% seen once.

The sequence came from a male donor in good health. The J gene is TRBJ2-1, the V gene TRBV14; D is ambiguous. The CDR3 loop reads CASSQERIRSNEQFF. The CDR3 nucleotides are TGTGCCAGCAGCCAAGAACGGATCAGATCCAATGAGCAGTTCTTC.